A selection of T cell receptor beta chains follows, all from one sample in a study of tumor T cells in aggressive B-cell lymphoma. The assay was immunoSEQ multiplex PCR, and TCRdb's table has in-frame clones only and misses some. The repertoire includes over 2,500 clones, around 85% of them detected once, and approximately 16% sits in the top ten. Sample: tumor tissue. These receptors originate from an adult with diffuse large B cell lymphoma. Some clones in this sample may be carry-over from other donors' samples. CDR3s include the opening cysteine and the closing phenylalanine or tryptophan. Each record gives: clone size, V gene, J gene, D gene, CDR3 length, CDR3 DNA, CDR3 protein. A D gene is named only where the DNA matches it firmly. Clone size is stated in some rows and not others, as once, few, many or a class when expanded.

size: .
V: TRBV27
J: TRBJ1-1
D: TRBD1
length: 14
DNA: TGTGCCAGCAGTCCCCAGGGACAGGGTGCTGAAGCTTTCTTT
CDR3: CASSPQGQGAEAFF

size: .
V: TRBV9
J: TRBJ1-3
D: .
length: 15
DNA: TGTGCCAGCAGCGTAGGAGGCAACTCTGGAAACACCATATATTTT
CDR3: CASSVGGNSGNTIYF

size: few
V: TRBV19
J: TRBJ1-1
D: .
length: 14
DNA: TGTGCCAGTAGTGCGGGACGTATGAACACTGAAGCTTTCTTT
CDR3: CASSAGRMNTEAFF

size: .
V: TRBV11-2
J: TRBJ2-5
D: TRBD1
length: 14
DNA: TGTGCCAGCAGCTTAGGGACAGGCCAAGAGACCCAGTACTTC
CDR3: CASSLGTGQETQYF

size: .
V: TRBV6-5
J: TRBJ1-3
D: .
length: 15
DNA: TGTGCCAGCAGTTGGTCTGGGGGCGTTGGAAACACCATATATTTT
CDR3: CASSWSGGVGNTIYF

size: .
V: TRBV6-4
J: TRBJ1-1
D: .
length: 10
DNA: TGTGCCAGCAACTCTTTTATAGCTTTCTTT
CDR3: CASNSFIAFF

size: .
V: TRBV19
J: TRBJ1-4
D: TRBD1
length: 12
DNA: TGTGCCAGTACTCAGGGGGCAGAAAAACTGTTTTTT
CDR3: CASTQGAEKLFF

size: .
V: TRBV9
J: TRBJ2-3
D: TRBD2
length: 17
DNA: TGTGCCAGCAGCGTAGCTGGGGGGGTTTTTAGCACAGATACGCAGTATTTT
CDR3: CASSVAGGVFSTDTQYF

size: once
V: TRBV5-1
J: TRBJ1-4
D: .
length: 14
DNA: TGCGCCAGCAGCTTGGGGGCGCGCGACGAAAAACTGTTTTTT
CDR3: CASSLGARDEKLFF

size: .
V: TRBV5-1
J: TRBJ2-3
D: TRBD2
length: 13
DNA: TGCGCCAGCACTCCGGGACTACAAGATACGCAGTATTTT
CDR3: CASTPGLQDTQYF

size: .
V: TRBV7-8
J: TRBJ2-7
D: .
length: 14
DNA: TGTGCCAGCAGCCGGAGGTCCCCCAACTACGAGCAGTACTTC
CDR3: CASSRRSPNYEQYF

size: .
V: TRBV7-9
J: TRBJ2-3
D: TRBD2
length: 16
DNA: TGTGCCAGCAGCTTGGGACTAGCGGATTTCACAGATACGCAGTATTTT
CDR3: CASSLGLADFTDTQYF

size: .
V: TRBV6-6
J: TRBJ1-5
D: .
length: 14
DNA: TGTGCCAGCAGTCCGGACAGTAGCAATCAGCCCCAGCATTTT
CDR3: CASSPDSSNQPQHF

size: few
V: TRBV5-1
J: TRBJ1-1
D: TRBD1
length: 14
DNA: TGCGCCAGCAGCTGGGGACAGGGGAACACTGAAGCTTTCTTT
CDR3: CASSWGQGNTEAFF

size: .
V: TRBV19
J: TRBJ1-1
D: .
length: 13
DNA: TGTGCCAGTAAACTAACGTTGAACACTGAAGCTTTCTTT
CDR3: CASKLTLNTEAFF

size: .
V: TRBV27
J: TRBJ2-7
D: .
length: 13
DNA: TGTGCCATTCCGGGGGTAGCCACCTACGAGCAGTACTTC
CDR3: CAIPGVATYEQYF

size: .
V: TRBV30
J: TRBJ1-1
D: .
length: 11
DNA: TGTGCCTGGGCCCAGGGGACTGAAGCTTTCTTT
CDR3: CAWAQGTEAFF

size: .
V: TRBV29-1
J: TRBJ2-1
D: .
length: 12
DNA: TGCAGCGTTGAACAGGGCTACAATGAGCAGTTCTTC
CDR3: CSVEQGYNEQFF

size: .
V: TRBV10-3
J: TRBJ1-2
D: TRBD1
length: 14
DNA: TGTGCCATCAATCGACAGGGAACAACCTATGGTTACACCTTC
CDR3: CAINRQGTTYGYTF

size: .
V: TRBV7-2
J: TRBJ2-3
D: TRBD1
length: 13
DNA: TGTGCCAGCAGCCACCAGGGGGCAGATACGCAGTATTTT
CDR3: CASSHQGADTQYF

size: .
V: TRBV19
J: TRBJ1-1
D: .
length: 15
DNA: TGTGCCAGTAGTCGTAGACGGACTATGAACACTGAAGCTTTCTTT
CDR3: CASSRRRTMNTEAFF

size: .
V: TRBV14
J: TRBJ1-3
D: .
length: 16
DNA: TGTGCCAGCAGCCAAGAGTTTCCGGGACTCGGAAACACCATATATTTT
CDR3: CASSQEFPGLGNTIYF

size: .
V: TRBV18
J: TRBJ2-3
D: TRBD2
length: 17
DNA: TGTGCCAGCTCACTAACTCCGGGACTAGCGGGAGGAGATACGCAGTATTTT
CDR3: CASSLTPGLAGGDTQYF

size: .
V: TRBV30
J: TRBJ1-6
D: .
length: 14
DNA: TGTGCCTGGACTTTGACAGAGGTTTGGTCACCCCTCCACTTT
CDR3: CAWTLTEVWSPLHF

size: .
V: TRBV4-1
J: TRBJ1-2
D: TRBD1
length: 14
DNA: TGCGCCAGCAGCCAAGTTACAGGGGGCATTGGCTACACCTTC
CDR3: CASSQVTGGIGYTF

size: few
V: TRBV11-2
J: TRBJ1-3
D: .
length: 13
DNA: TGTGCCAGCAGCTTAGGACAACAAAACACCATATATTTT
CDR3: CASSLGQQNTIYF

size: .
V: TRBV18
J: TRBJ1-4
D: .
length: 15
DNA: TGTGCCAGCTCACCACTTTCAGGGATAAATGAAAAACTGTTTTTT
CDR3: CASSPLSGINEKLFF

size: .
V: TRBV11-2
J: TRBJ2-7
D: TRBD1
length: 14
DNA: TGTGCCAGCAGCGAATGGACAGGGTCCTACGAGCAGTACTTC
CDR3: CASSEWTGSYEQYF

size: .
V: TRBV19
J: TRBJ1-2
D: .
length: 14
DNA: TGTGCCAGTAGCCCCGGGAGGGGGAACTATGGCTACGCCTTC
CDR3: CASSPGRGNYGYAF

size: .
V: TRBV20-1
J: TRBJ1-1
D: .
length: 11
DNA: TGCAGTGCCCTTAGGACAGATGAAGCTTTCTTT
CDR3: CSALRTDEAFF

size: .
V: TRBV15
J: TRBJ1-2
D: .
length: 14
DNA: TGTGCCACCAGCAGGGGAGGGGATAACTATGGCTACACCTTC
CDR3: CATSRGGDNYGYTF

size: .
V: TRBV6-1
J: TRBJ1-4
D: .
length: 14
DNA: TGTGCCAGCAAATTGTGGCAGGGAAATGAAAAACTGTTTTTT
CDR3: CASKLWQGNEKLFF

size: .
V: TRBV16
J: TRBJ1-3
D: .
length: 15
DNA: TGTGCCAGCAGCCATACAGGGAGCTCTGGAAACACCATATATTTT
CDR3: CASSHTGSSGNTIYF

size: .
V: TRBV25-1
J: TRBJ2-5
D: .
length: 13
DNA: TGTGCCAGCAGGCAGGGAGGGGGAGAGACCCAGTACTTC
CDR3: CASRQGGGETQYF

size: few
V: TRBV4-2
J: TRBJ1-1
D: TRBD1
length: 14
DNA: TGTGCCAGCAGTCCACCGACAGGGGGCACTGAAGCTTTCTTT
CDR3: CASSPPTGGTEAFF

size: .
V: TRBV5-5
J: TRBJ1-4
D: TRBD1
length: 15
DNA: TGTGCCAGCAGCTTGTTGACAGGGATAAATGAAAAACTGTTTTTT
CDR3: CASSLLTGINEKLFF

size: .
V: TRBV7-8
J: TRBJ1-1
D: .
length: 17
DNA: TGTGCCAGCAGCTTAGAGTCGGGCAGGGGATTAGCCACTGAAGCTTTCTTT
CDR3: CASSLESGRGLATEAFF

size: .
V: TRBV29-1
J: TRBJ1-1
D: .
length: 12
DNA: TGCAGCGTTGAAGAGGTGAACACTAAAGCTTTCTTT
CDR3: CSVEEVNTKAFF

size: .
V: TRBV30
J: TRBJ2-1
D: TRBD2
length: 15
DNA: TGTGCCTGGAGCCCTACTAGCGGACTCTACAATGAGCAGTTCTTC
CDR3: CAWSPTSGLYNEQFF

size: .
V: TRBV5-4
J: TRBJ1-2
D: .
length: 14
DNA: TGTGCCAGCAGCTTGCGGACTCAAGACTATGGCTACACCTTC
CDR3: CASSLRTQDYGYTF

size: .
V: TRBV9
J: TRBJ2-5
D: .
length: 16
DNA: TGTGCCAGCAGCGTAAGTGGGGCCGGCTACCAAGAGACCCAGTACTTC
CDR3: CASSVSGAGYQETQYF

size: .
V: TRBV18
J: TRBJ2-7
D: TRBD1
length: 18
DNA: TGTGCCAGCTCACACCGGGACAGATCGAAACAGAACCCCTACGAGCAGTACTTC
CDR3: CASSHRDRSKQNPYEQYF

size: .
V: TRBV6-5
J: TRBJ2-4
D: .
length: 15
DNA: TGTGCCAGCACTGGGAGCTCCCTAGCCAAAAACATTCAGTACTTC
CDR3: CASTGSSLAKNIQYF

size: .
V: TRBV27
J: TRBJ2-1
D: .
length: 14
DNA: TGTGCCAGCAGTATCTCCTCGAGCGGTGTGAGGCAGTTCTTC
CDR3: CASSISSSGVRQFF

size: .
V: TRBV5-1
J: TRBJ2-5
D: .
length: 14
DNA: TGCGCCAGCAGCTTGGAATATTTTTTGGAGACCCAGTACTTC
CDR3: CASSLEYFLETQYF

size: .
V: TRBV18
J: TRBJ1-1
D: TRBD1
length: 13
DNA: TGTGCCAGCTCACCACCGACAGGGGTAGAAGCTTTCTTT
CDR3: CASSPPTGVEAFF

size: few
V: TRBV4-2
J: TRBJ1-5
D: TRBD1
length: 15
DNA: TGTGCCAGCAGCCAAGAGACAGGGCTCAATCAGCCCCAGCATTTT
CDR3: CASSQETGLNQPQHF

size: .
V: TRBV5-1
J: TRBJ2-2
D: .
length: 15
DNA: TGCGCCAGCAGCTTACAGGGTGGTAAGGTCGGGGAGCTGTTTTTT
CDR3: CASSLQGGKVGELFF

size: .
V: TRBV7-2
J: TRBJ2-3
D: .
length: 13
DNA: TGTGCCAGCAGCCCCAGGTCTTCAGATACGCAGTATTTT
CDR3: CASSPRSSDTQYF

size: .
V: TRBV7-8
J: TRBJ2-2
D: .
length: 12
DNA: TGTGCCAGCAGCTTTACGGGTCGGGAGCTGTTTTTT
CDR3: CASSFTGRELFF

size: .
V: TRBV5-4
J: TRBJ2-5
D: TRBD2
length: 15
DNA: TGTGCCGGCAGCTTGGCTTTAGGTAGCGGGAGCAAGCAGTACTTC
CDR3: CAGSLALGSGSKQYF

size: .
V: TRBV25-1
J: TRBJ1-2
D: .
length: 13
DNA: TGTGCCAGCAGTGAACAGGGATTTCGTGGCTACACCTTC
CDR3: CASSEQGFRGYTF